This T cell receptor (beta chain) was identified during a study of control samples from healthy donors and cancer patients. Germline V gene lookup returns CDR1 ENHRY and CDR2 SYGVKD. V gave up 2 bases and J gave up 1 base, with 14 bases separating them. The CDR3 consists of 16 residues. The table came from immunoSEQ multiplex PCR; TCRdb's copy has only in-frame clones and leaves some out. Of fewer than 200,000 clones listed, almost 90% were seen once; the top ten hold 1.4%. This chain links TRBV10-3 with TRBJ1-1; D is possibly TRBD1 (6 bases). This TCR was sampled from a woman aged 50 to 60 in good health. Sequenced input: blood. The CDR3 reads CAISEIGRDTNTEAFF. CDR3 coding DNA: TGTGCCATCAGTGAGATAGGCCGGGACACGAACACTGAAGCTTTCTTT.